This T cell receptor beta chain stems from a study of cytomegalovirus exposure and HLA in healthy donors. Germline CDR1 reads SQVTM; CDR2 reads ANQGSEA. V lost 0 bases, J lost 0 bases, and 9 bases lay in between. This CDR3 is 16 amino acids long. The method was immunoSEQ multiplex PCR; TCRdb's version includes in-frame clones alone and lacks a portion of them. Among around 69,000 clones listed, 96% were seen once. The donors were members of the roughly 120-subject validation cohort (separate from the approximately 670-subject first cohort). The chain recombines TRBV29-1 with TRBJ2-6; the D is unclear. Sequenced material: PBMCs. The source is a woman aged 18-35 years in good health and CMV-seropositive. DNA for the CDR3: TGCAGCGTTGAAGATGGCAGTTACTCTGGGGCCAACGTCCTGACTTTC. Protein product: CSVEDGSYSGANVLTF.